The 26 T cell receptor beta chains presented below share a single source sample, sequenced in a study of cytomegalovirus exposure and HLA in healthy donors. The PCR was carried out with 60 Vbeta primers and 13 Jbeta primers. The assay was immunoSEQ multiplex PCR, and TCRdb's table has in-frame clones only and misses some. The sample carries about 140,000 clones, approximately 78% recorded once. The sample was PBMCs. The receptors come from a young woman in good health and CMV-seropositive.

The sample holds a few counts of this clone. The gene calls are TRBV7-9 and TRBJ1-1, with D perhaps matching TRBD1 (6 bases). The CDR3 totals 14 residues. Per germline, CDR1 SEHNR and CDR2 FQNEAQ (reference sequence). The V end lost 0 bases, the J end lost 7 bases, and 12 bases lay between the germline ends. In nucleotides, the CDR3 is TGTGCCAGCAGCTTAGCGGGGGCTAGGGGTGAAGCTTTCTTT. Protein: CASSLAGARGEAFF.

This clone has only a few counts. The V call is TRBV5-1, the J call TRBJ1-2, with 7 bases that match TRBD1. Germline CDR1 SGHRS, CDR2 YFSETQ. The CDR3 extends over 18 amino acids. V lost 5 bases, J lost 2 bases, and 18 bases stayed unmatched. The CDR3 DNA reads as TGCGCCAGCAGGCAACGACTAAACAGGGGACAGTCAAACTATGGCTACACCTTC. This gives the protein CASRQRLNRGQSNYGYTF. Full variable domain (outside the CDR3, taken from reference TRBV5-1 and TRBJ1-2): KAGVTQTPRYLIKTRGQQVTLSCSPISGHRSVSWYQQTPGQGLQFLFEYFSETQRNKGNFPGRFSGRQFSNSRSEMNVSTLELGDSALYLCASRQRLNRGQSNYGYTFGSGTRLTVV.

V is TRBV18 and J is TRBJ2-3, with D possibly matching TRBD1 (6 bases). Germline lookup yields CDR1 KGHSH and CDR2 LQKENI. With 3 bases removed from V and 0 bases from J, the gap between germline ends came to 16 bases. The CDR3 has 17 residues. DNA of the CDR3: TGTGCCAGCTCACCCACCACAGGGCCACTTAGCACAGATACGCAGTATTTT. Residues: CASSPTTGPLSTDTQYF.

The chain has TRBV7-6 and TRBJ2-1, with D perhaps TRBD2 (8 bases). Germline lookup yields CDR1 SGHVS and CDR2 FNYEAQ. V gave up 5 bases and J gave up 2 bases, with 16 bases separating them. The CDR3 has 16 amino acids. Here the CDR3 reads CASSPAGGLAYNEQFF. CDR3 bases: TGTGCCAGCAGCCCAGCAGGGGGACTAGCCTACAATGAGCAGTTCTTC.

This CDR3 is CACNGRGSYNSPLHF. The CDR3 region has the DNA TGTGCCTGCAATGGTCGGGGCTCCTATAATTCACCCCTCCACTTT. This rearrangement joins TRBV30 to TRBJ1-6; D gene uncertain. The CDR3 consists of 15 residues. The germline CDR1 and CDR2 sequences are GTSNPN and SVGIG (reference sequence). V gave up 6 bases and J gave up 0 bases, with 12 bases separating them.

The chain employs TRBV6-5 and TRBJ2-5, with TRBD1 identical over 8 bases. CDR1 MNHEY and CDR2 SVGAGI come from the germline V gene. Trimming cost V 5 bases and J 4 bases; bases outside gene matches: 6. This CDR3 spans 14 amino acids. CDR3 nucleotide sequence: TGTGCCAGCAGTAAGACAGGGGCTCGAGAGACCCAGTACTTC. Its translation is CASSKTGARETQYF.

V is TRBV7-2 and J is TRBJ2-2; maybe TRBD2 (6 bases). The CDR3 is 15 residues long. Germline assignment: CDR1 SGHTA and CDR2 FQGNSA. Trimming removed 7 bases from V and 4 bases from J, with 16 bases in between. CDR3 DNA: TGTGCCAGCACCATTCCGGGACTCATCACCGGGGAGCTGTTTTTT. This gives the protein CASTIPGLITGELFF.

This clone was observed a handful of times. CDR3 sequence reads: CASGQGRGVGETQYF. CDR3 nucleotide sequence: TGCGCCAGCGGGCAGGGGCGAGGGGTCGGTGAGACCCAGTACTTC. The chain couples TRBV5-1 to TRBJ2-5; D possibly corresponds to TRBD1 (6 bases). The CDR3 runs 15 residues. Germline V lookup: CDR1 SGHRS, CDR2 YFSETQ. Trimming pared 7 bases from V and 5 bases from J, leaving 21 bases between.

The chain combines TRBV7-9 with TRBJ1-5; D might be TRBD1 (5 bases). The germline CDR1 and CDR2 sequences are SEHNR and FQNEAQ (reference sequence). V was pared by 1 base and J by 0 bases, with 13 bases between. The CDR3 spans 17 residues. The CDR3 protein is CASSLELGVYSNQPQHF. DNA for the CDR3: TGTGCCAGCAGCTTAGAGCTAGGGGTTTATAGCAATCAGCCCCAGCATTTT.

CDR3 sequence (DNA): TGTGCCAGCAGCCAACGACCCACAGGGCAGAACACCGGGGAGCTGTTTTTT. It encodes CASSQRPTGQNTGELFF. The rearrangement joins TRBV7-8 to TRBJ2-2; D is possibly TRBD1 (6 bases). CDR1 SGHVS and CDR2 FQNEAQ come from the germline V gene. This CDR3 is 17 amino acids long. The V end lost 5 bases, the J end lost 1 base, and 17 bases lay between the germline ends. The full variable domain, completed using reference TRBV7-8 and TRBJ2-2, is GAGVSQSPRYKVAKRGQDVALRCDPISGHVSLFWYQQALGQGPEFLTYFQNEAQLDKSGLPSDRFFAERPEGSVSTLKIQRTQQEDSAVYLCASSQRPTGQNTGELFFGEGSRLTVL.

The genes are TRBV7-8 and TRBJ1-2, with 9 nucleotides matching TRBD1. The CDR3 is 18 residues long. The ends lost 3 bases at V and 8 bases at J; junction bases unmatched: 19. Germline CDR1 reads SGHVS; CDR2 reads FQNEAQ. The CDR3 DNA sequence: TGTGCCAGCAGCTTGGGTCTGGGTAGGGACAGGGTTTTAGGAGGCTACACCTTC. It codes for CASSLGLGRDRVLGGYTF.

V and J are TRBV2 and TRBJ2-3; 8 bases fit TRBD2. The trim removed 8 bases at V and 0 bases at J, leaving 19 bases unmatched. CDR1 and CDR2 from the germline V gene are SNHLY and FYNNEI. The CDR3 consists of 19 residues. The DNA of the CDR3 is TGTGCCAGCCACCCCCCCGGCCGCGGGGGGCTTTCTAGCACAGATACGCAGTATTTT. Protein sequence: CASHPPGRGGLSSTDTQYF.

The chain couples TRBV5-1 to TRBJ2-3; 7 bases line up with TRBD2. Germline loops: CDR1 SGHRS, CDR2 YFSETQ. Trimming cost V 3 bases and J 4 bases; bases outside gene matches: 5. The CDR3 contains 14 residues. CDR3 sequence (DNA): TGCGCCAGCAGCTCACAGCGGGGCGCAGATACGCAGTATTTT. It yields the protein CASSSQRGADTQYF.

This clone was seen a single time. The chain couples TRBV7-6 to TRBJ2-7; D possibly corresponds to TRBD1 (5 bases). V lost 2 bases, J lost 0 bases, and 8 bases lay in between. The germline gives CDR1 SGHVS, CDR2 FNYEAQ. This CDR3 comprises 14 residues. The CDR3 region has the DNA TGTGCCAGCAGCTTAAACCAGGGCTCCTACGAGCAGTACTTC. Translation gives CASSLNQGSYEQYF.

The chain has TRBV10-3 and TRBJ2-2, with D maybe TRBD1 (6 bases). This CDR3 has 14 amino acids. Germline CDR1 reads ENHRY; CDR2 reads SYGVKD. V was clipped by 4 bases and J by 0 bases, with 6 bases between them. Written as DNA, the CDR3 is TGTGCCATCAGTGGACAGGCGAACACCGGGGAGCTGTTTTTT. Translation: CAISGQANTGELFF.

The rearrangement joins TRBV28 to TRBJ1-2, with 9 bases that match TRBD1. The V segment lost 1 base and the J segment 7 bases; nucleotides outside the gene matches: 16. The CDR3 contains 18 residues. Germline CDR1 and CDR2: MDHEN and SYDVKM. CDR3 coding DNA: TGTGCCAGCAGTTTATATTTTATCAAGGGGGGACAGGGAGGTGGCTACACCTTC. Encoded protein: CASSLYFIKGGQGGGYTF.

The rearrangement uses TRBV7-9 and TRBJ1-2; no clear D gene. This CDR3 is 14 amino acids long. The germline V gene has CDR1 SEHNR and CDR2 FQNEAQ (reference sequence). The V end lost 0 bases, the J end lost 8 bases, and 13 bases lay between the germline ends. This chain's CDR3 is CASSLALPSEGYTF. CDR3 nucleotide sequence: TGTGCCAGCAGCTTAGCGCTTCCCAGCGAGGGCTACACCTTC.

This rearrangement joins TRBV6-6 to TRBJ1-5; D might be TRBD1 (6 bases). Germline V gene data show CDR1 as MNHNY and CDR2 as SVGAGI (reference sequence). The germline V and J ends were trimmed by 7 bases and 6 bases, with 19 bases remaining between them. The CDR3 is 15 residues long. In nucleotides, the CDR3 is TGTGCCAGCATCCCCGAGGGGGGCGGGAGTCAGCCCCAGCATTTT. It encodes CASIPEGGGSQPQHF.

The chain couples TRBV2 to TRBJ1-1; D perhaps matches TRBD1 (6 bases). This CDR3 comprises 15 residues. Trimming pared 6 bases from V and 7 bases from J, leaving 21 bases between. Germline V gives CDR1 SNHLY, CDR2 FYNNEI. The CDR3: CASRSQGGIRVEAFF. DNA of the CDR3: TGTGCCAGCAGATCACAAGGGGGTATAAGAGTTGAAGCTTTCTTT.

This clone was seen only a few times. The chain carries TRBV5-4 and TRBJ2-3, with 9 bases fitting TRBD2. V shed 0 bases and J 0 bases; nucleotides not matched to a gene: 5. Germline values: CDR1 SGHNT, CDR2 YYREEE (reference sequence). This CDR3 has 17 residues. This chain's CDR3 is CASSLERGAPSTDTQYF. Written as DNA, the CDR3 is TGTGCCAGCAGCTTGGAGCGGGGGGCCCCTAGCACAGATACGCAGTATTTT. The variable domain in full, with the rest retrieved from reference TRBV5-4 and TRBJ2-3, is ETGVTQSPTHLIKTRGQQVTLRCSSQSGHNTVSWYQQALGQGPQFIFQYYREEENGRGNFPPRFSGLQFPNYSSELNVNALELDDSALYLCASSLERGAPSTDTQYFGPGTRLTVL.

The gene calls are TRBV7-7 and TRBJ2-7; maybe TRBD1 (5 bases). V lost 5 bases, J lost 3 bases, and 11 bases lay in between. There are 13 residues in the CDR3. CDR1 and CDR2 from the germline V gene are SSHAT and FNYEAQ (reference sequence). The CDR3 nucleotides read TGTGCCAGCAGCCCCCAGGGATACTACGAGCAGTACTTC. This translates into CASSPQGYYEQYF.

The chain joins TRBV5-1 to TRBJ2-1, with D hard to call. Trimming took off 0 bases at V and 0 bases at J, with 7 bases between the two ends. Per the germline V gene, CDR1 is SGHRS and CDR2 is YFSETQ. The CDR3 length is 15 residues. The CDR3 bases are TGCGCCAGCAGCTTGGGGCGGATCTCCTACAATGAGCAGTTCTTC. Translating it yields CASSLGRISYNEQFF.

This chain connects TRBV7-9 to TRBJ2-2, with TRBD2 identical over 9 bases. The CDR3 covers 17 residues. The V segment lost 5 bases and the J segment 2 bases; nucleotides outside the gene matches: 9. The V gene's germline CDR1 is SEHNR and CDR2 FQNEAQ (reference sequence). This CDR3 is CASSHGTSRTNTGELFF. DNA for the CDR3: TGTGCCAGCAGCCACGGGACTAGCCGGACAAACACCGGGGAGCTGTTTTTT.

V is TRBV7-6 and J is TRBJ2-1; 10 bases are shared with TRBD2. Trimming removed 8 bases from V and 3 bases from J; junction bases left unmatched: 19. CDR1 and CDR2 (germline): SGHVS, FNYEAQ. The CDR3 is 19 amino acids. The CDR3 bases are TGTGCCAGCGCCCTCGGAGGAGCGGGGGGGCGAAGGATCTACAATGAGCAGTTCTTC. Encoded protein: CASALGGAGGRRIYNEQFF.

The gene calls are TRBV7-9 and TRBJ1-1, with 7 bases identical to TRBD1. CDR1 and CDR2 from the germline V gene are SEHNR and FQNEAQ (reference sequence). Trimming cost V 0 bases and J 5 bases; bases outside gene matches: 6. The CDR3 has 15 residues. CDR3 loop: CASSLAPATGTEAFF. The CDR3 DNA sequence: TGTGCCAGCAGCTTAGCCCCCGCGACAGGGACTGAAGCTTTCTTT.

J is TRBJ2-1 and V is TRBV5-4, with D possibly TRBD1 on 5 matching bases. The CDR3 is made up of 16 amino acids. V dropped 4 bases and J dropped 0 bases, with 14 bases sitting between them. Germline V gene sequence: CDR1 SGHNT, CDR2 YYREEE (reference sequence). The CDR3 bases are TGTGCCAGCAGCCCACCCGGCAGGGACTCCTACAATGAGCAGTTCTTC. This translates into CASSPPGRDSYNEQFF.